What follows are 28 T cell receptor beta chains derived from one specimen sequenced in a study of CD8 T cells in Susac syndrome. Random-hexamer reverse transcription was applied to roughly 0.5 to 1 ug RNA. In TCRdb, the immunoSEQ multiplex PCR reads were re-called with MiXCR into one record per CDR3 protein. The sample contains some 200,000 distinct CDR3 sequences, about 95% of which appear only once. The specimen sequenced was CD4+ T cells from PBMCs. These receptors were obtained from a human donor with multiple sclerosis.

The genes are TRBV29-1 and TRBJ2-2; D may match TRBD1 or TRBD2 (5 bases each). Germline values: CDR1 SQVTM, CDR2 ANQGSEA. The CDR3 has 11 residues. Trimming removed 7 bases at V and 3 bases at J, with 6 bases between. The DNA for the CDR3 is TGCAGCGGAGGGGACACCGGGGAGCTGTTTTTT. It encodes CSGGDTGELFF.

The CDR3 nucleotides read TGTGCCAGCTCGTACGGGACAGACCCCAACGAGCAGTACTTC. The encoded protein is CASSYGTDPNEQYF. V and J are TRBV18 and TRBJ2-7, with 7 bases lining up with TRBD1. The CDR3 extends over 14 amino acids. Germline V gene sequence: CDR1 KGHSH, CDR2 LQKENI. After removal of 6 bases from V and 5 bases from J, the junction contained 10 bases not matched to a gene.

The chain is built from TRBV6-5 and TRBJ2-3; 14 positions agree with TRBD2. The CDR3 is 16 residues long. Germline CDR1 is MNHEY and CDR2 is SVGAGI. V was clipped by 2 bases and J by 5 bases; unmatched bases: 3. CDR3 nucleotides: TGTGCCAGCAGTTACGAGGGGACTAGCGGGAGAGATACGCAGTATTTT. Translating gives CASSYEGTSGRDTQYF.

This clonotype has only one observation. The chain joins TRBV20-1 to TRBJ2-5; D is perhaps TRBD1 or TRBD2 (5 bases each). The CDR3 has 15 residues. The V end lost 6 bases, the J end lost 5 bases, and 22 bases lay between the germline ends. Looked up from germline, CDR1 is DFQATT and CDR2 is SNEGSKA (reference sequence). The CDR3 region is CSAQAGTPRLETQYF. The CDR3 nucleotides read TGCAGTGCACAAGCCGGGACCCCGCGCCTGGAGACCCAGTACTTC.

The V and J genes are TRBV11-2 and TRBJ2-1, with D uncertain. V gave up 8 bases and J gave up 8 bases, with 10 bases separating them. Germline V lookup: CDR1 SGHAT, CDR2 FQNNGV. This CDR3 is 11 amino acids long. The CDR3 region is CASQMGYEQFF. The CDR3 bases are TGTGCCAGCCAAATGGGGTATGAGCAGTTCTTC.

V and J are TRBV29-1 and TRBJ2-5, with D perhaps TRBD1 (6 bases). This CDR3 is 13 amino acids long. V was pared by 4 bases and J by 4 bases, with 13 bases between. Germline V CDR1 and CDR2: SQVTM, ANQGSEA. The DNA for the CDR3 is TGCAGCGTTGGCCTTACAGGGCCAGAGACCCAGTACTTC. This gives the protein CSVGLTGPETQYF.

The V and J genes are TRBV6-1 and TRBJ2-6; D is unclear. V was clipped by 6 bases and J by 0 bases, with 18 bases between them. The CDR3 loop spans 18 amino acids. The germline V gene has CDR1 MNHNS and CDR2 SASEGT. This CDR3 is CASRLDGGVPSGANVLTF. The CDR3 DNA is TGTGCCAGCAGGTTGGACGGTGGTGTACCCTCTGGGGCCAACGTCCTGACTTTC.

This chain connects TRBV3-1 to TRBJ1-5; tentatively, D is TRBD1 (6 bases). Trimming pared 1 base from V and 0 bases from J, leaving 16 bases between. The CDR3 spans 18 residues. CDR1 and CDR2 from the germline V gene are LGHDT and YNNKEL (reference sequence). CDR3 sequence reads: CASSQGISYRDSNQPQHF. CDR3 in DNA: TGTGCCAGCAGCCAAGGGATCAGTTACAGGGATAGCAATCAGCCCCAGCATTTT.

The chain couples TRBV6-6 to TRBJ2-2; TRBD2 matches 9 bases. The CDR3 loop spans 14 amino acids. After removal of 5 bases from V and 10 bases from J, the junction contained 8 bases not matched to a gene. CDR1 and CDR2 from the germline V gene are MNHNY and SVGAGI (reference sequence). The CDR3 region is CASSRGLALEELFF. Written as DNA, the CDR3 is TGTGCCAGCAGTAGGGGACTAGCTCTGGAGGAGCTGTTTTTT.

The chain uses TRBV5-4 and TRBJ2-7, with 16 bases matching TRBD2. This CDR3 comprises 16 residues. Germline assignment: CDR1 SGHNT and CDR2 YYREEE (reference sequence). The J segment lost 9 bases and the V segment lost 4 bases, leaving 10 bases of the junction unmatched. The chain's CDR3 is CASSPGLAGGRIGQYF. The CDR3 nucleotides read TGTGCCAGCAGCCCGGGACTAGCGGGGGGGCGAATTGGGCAGTACTTC. The full variable domain, rest sourced from reference TRBV5-4 and TRBJ2-7, is ETGVTQSPTHLIKTRGQQVTLRCSSQSGHNTVSWYQQALGQGPQFIFQYYREEENGRGNFPPRFSGLQFPNYSSELNVNALELDDSALYLCASSPGLAGGRIGQYFGPGTRLTVT.

This chain joins TRBV29-1 and TRBJ2-7; 9 bases match TRBD1. The trim removed 4 bases at V and 2 bases at J, leaving 3 bases unmatched. This CDR3 has 13 amino acids. Germline-derived CDR1 and CDR2 are SQVTM and ANQGSEA. Here the CDR3 reads CSVGGQGTYEQYF. The CDR3 DNA is TGCAGCGTTGGCGGACAGGGGACCTACGAGCAGTACTTC.

This chain joins TRBV20-1 and TRBJ2-4; D is uncertain. Trimming took off 5 bases at V and 5 bases at J, with 4 bases between the two ends. The CDR3 covers 10 residues. Germline-derived CDR1 and CDR2 are DFQATT and SNEGSKA (reference sequence). This chain's CDR3 is CSAGQNIQYF. DNA of the CDR3: TGCAGTGCTGGCCAAAACATTCAGTACTTC.

The V gene is TRBV30, the J gene TRBJ1-5, with 7 nucleotides matching TRBD1. V shed 3 bases and J 3 bases; nucleotides not matched to a gene: 2. Germline V gene data show CDR1 as GTSNPN and CDR2 as SVGIG (reference sequence). The CDR3 sequence is 13 residues long. CDR3 residues: CAWRTGLNQPQHF. Written as DNA, the CDR3 is TGTGCCTGGAGGACAGGGCTCAATCAGCCCCAGCATTTT.

Only one count was recorded for this clonotype. The chain employs TRBV7-8 and TRBJ2-3; D unclear. V lost 2 bases to trimming and J lost 3 bases, with 12 bases between them. The length of the CDR3 is 15 residues. Per the germline V gene, CDR1 is SGHVS and CDR2 is FQNEAQ. CDR3 protein: CASSLIFWGTDTQYF. As DNA, the CDR3 is TGTGCCAGCAGCTTAATCTTCTGGGGAACAGATACGCAGTATTTT.

The rearrangement uses TRBV12-3 or TRBV12-4 and TRBJ1-1; D unresolved. The CDR3 extends over 12 amino acids. The V gene lost 4 bases and the J gene lost 10 bases, with 13 bases spanning the gap. This CDR3 reads CASSYPSPGAFF. The DNA for the CDR3 is TGTGCCAGCAGTTACCCCTCCCCGGGAGCTTTCTTT.

The chain is built from TRBV30 and TRBJ2-3; D perhaps matches TRBD2 (5 bases). CDR1 and CDR2 from the germline V gene are GTSNPN and SVGIG (reference sequence). There are 13 residues in the CDR3. Trimming cost V 2 bases and J 2 bases, with 8 bases left between them. In nucleotides, the CDR3 is TGTGCCTGGAGTCTGCGGGTCACAGATACGCAGTATTTT. Translating it yields CAWSLRVTDTQYF.

The V and J genes are TRBV6-5 and TRBJ2-2; TRBD1 matches at 8 bases. Trimming removed 4 bases from V and 7 bases from J; junction bases left unmatched: 8. Germline V gene data show CDR1 as MNHEY and CDR2 as SVGAGI. This CDR3 region has 15 residues. As DNA, the CDR3 is TGTGCCAGCAGTTCCCGGACAGGGAAGGGCGGGGAGCTGTTTTTT. Its translation: CASSSRTGKGGELFF.

In this sample, this clonotype turned up once. The rearrangement links TRBV3-1 to TRBJ1-2; D remains unclear. This CDR3 contains 11 residues. CDR1 and CDR2 from the germline V gene are LGHDT and YNNKEL (reference sequence). Trimming removed 3 bases from V and 2 bases from J, with 1 base in between. The CDR3 sequence: CASSQNYGYTF. In DNA form, the CDR3 reads TGTGCCAGCAGCCAGAACTATGGCTACACCTTC.

The chain couples TRBV30 to TRBJ2-3; D gene unclear. This CDR3 comprises 11 residues. Trimming removed 4 bases from V and 2 bases from J, with 4 bases in between. Germline V lookup: CDR1 GTSNPN, CDR2 SVGIG (reference sequence). CDR3 sequence reads: CAWTITDTQYF. The DNA for the CDR3 is TGTGCCTGGACTATCACAGATACGCAGTATTTT.

V gene TRBV29-1 combines with J gene TRBJ1-2, with TRBD1 identical over 9 bases. Germline CDR1 SQVTM, CDR2 ANQGSEA. This CDR3 is built from 13 residues. Losses at the gene ends were 6 bases for V and 4 bases for J; bases not matched to a gene: 6. This chain's CDR3 is CSVRTGGIYGYTF. The DNA for the CDR3 is TGCAGCGTGCGCACAGGGGGCATCTATGGCTACACCTTC. The full variable domain, its missing parts supplied by reference TRBV29-1 and TRBJ1-2, is SAVISQKPSRDICQRGTSLTIQCQVDSQVTMMFWYRQQPGQSLTLIATANQGSEATYESGFVIDKFPISRPNLTFSTLTVSNMSPEDSSIYLCSVRTGGIYGYTFGSGTRLTVV.

V gene TRBV25-1 combines with J gene TRBJ1-2; no firm D call. V lost 2 bases and J lost 3, with 7 bases in between. The CDR3 consists of 13 residues. The germline gives CDR1 MGHDK, CDR2 SYGVNS. CDR3 residues: CASSEGQHYGYTF. CDR3 in DNA: TGTGCCAGCAGTGAAGGGCAGCACTATGGCTACACCTTC.

The chain has TRBV18 and TRBJ2-1; D is uncertain. Trimming cost V 3 bases and J 7 bases, with 16 bases left between them. CDR3 size: 15 residues. Germline CDR1 and CDR2: KGHSH and LQKENI. The CDR3 reads CASSPTAGLGNEQFF. The CDR3 coding sequence is TGTGCCAGCTCACCTACTGCTGGGCTGGGAAATGAGCAGTTCTTC.

The chain has TRBV27 and TRBJ1-1; D is uncertain. V gave up 0 bases and J gave up 4 bases, with 6 bases separating them. This CDR3 is built from 13 residues. Germline-derived CDR1 and CDR2 are MNHEY and SMNVEV (reference sequence). CDR3 loop: CASSLSRPTEAFF. The CDR3 nucleotides are TGTGCCAGCAGTTTATCGCGTCCCACTGAAGCTTTCTTT.

V gene TRBV2 combines with J gene TRBJ1-3, with TRBD1 as a possible D gene (5 bases). CDR1 and CDR2 (germline): SNHLY, FYNNEI. The CDR3 is 14 residues long. The V gene lost 3 bases and the J gene lost 0 bases, with 6 bases spanning the gap. The CDR3 loop is CASSDDSSGNTIYF. CDR3 nucleotides: TGTGCCAGCAGTGACGACAGCTCTGGAAACACCATATATTTT.

The V and J genes are TRBV5-4 and TRBJ2-1; 12 nucleotides agree with TRBD2. Trimming at V came to 4 bases and at J to 10 bases, leaving 18 bases not matched to a gene. The CDR3 spans 18 residues. Germline CDR1 reads SGHNT; CDR2 reads YYREEE (reference sequence). CDR3 region: CASSQGTWTSGTGREQFF. The CDR3 DNA reads TGTGCCAGCAGCCAAGGGACTTGGACTAGCGGGACCGGCAGGGAGCAGTTCTTC.

The chain links TRBV14 to TRBJ2-3, with D perhaps given as TRBD1 or TRBD2 (6 bases each). V dropped 4 bases and J dropped 3 bases, with 14 bases sitting between them. This CDR3 is built from 15 residues. Looked up from germline, CDR1 is SGHDN and CDR2 is FVKESK. The CDR3 coding sequence is TGTGCCAGCAGCCTCCCGGGGGCAAAAACAGATACGCAGTATTTT. Translating gives CASSLPGAKTDTQYF.

The rearrangement joins TRBV7-9 to TRBJ1-2; D is uncertain. The V and J ends lost 9 bases and 7 bases respectively, with 15 bases between them. Germline V lookup: CDR1 SEHNR, CDR2 FQNEAQ (reference sequence). The CDR3 covers 12 residues. The DNA of the CDR3 is TGTGCCAGTTTTAGTCCGGAGATTGGCTACACCTTC. This encodes CASFSPEIGYTF.

The V and J genes are TRBV7-9 and TRBJ2-3; 7 bases agree with TRBD2. The germline gives CDR1 SEHNR, CDR2 FQNEAQ (reference sequence). V lost 4 bases and J lost 0; bases outside the gene matches: 4. The CDR3 runs to 15 residues. The CDR3 here is CASSSAGSSTDTQYF. CDR3 sequence (DNA): TGTGCCAGCAGCTCAGCGGGAAGTAGCACAGATACGCAGTATTTT.